The 7 T cell receptor beta chains below were found in one sample sequenced in a study of shared clonotypes between healthy human individuals. Using immunoSEQ multiplex PCR, the repertoire was profiled, and TCRdb retains in-frame clones only, with some absent. The data show approximately 2,000,000 clones, with around 90% seen just once and approximately 0.41% held by the top ten. The sample was naive CD4+ T cells from PBMCs. Subset specified: CD45RA+ positively selected. Receptors originate from a man younger than 30 in good health. Some clones in this sample may be carry-over from other donors' samples.

V gene TRBV29-1 combines with J gene TRBJ1-2; 9 bases align to TRBD1. This CDR3 has 13 amino acids. Germline loops: CDR1 SQVTM, CDR2 ANQGSEA. V lost 4 bases and J lost 8; bases outside the gene matches: 8. CDR3 region: CSVATGTGSGYTF. DNA of the CDR3: TGCAGCGTTGCTACCGGGACAGGGAGCGGCTACACCTTC. Supplemented by reference TRBV29-1 and TRBJ1-2, the full variable domain reads SAVISQKPSRDICQRGTSLTIQCQVDSQVTMMFWYRQQPGQSLTLIATANQGSEATYESGFVIDKFPISRPNLTFSTLTVSNMSPEDSSIYLCSVATGTGSGYTFGSGTRLTVV.

This clone was recorded only once. This chain links TRBV23-1 with TRBJ2-1; TRBD1 aligns across 9 bases. TRBV23-1 is treated as an ORF (open reading frame) with a function not yet certain. This CDR3 comprises 14 residues. V shed 6 bases, J shed 6 bases, and the junction held 6 bases outside the gene matches. As DNA, the CDR3 is TGCGCCAGCAGCCGGGACAGGGTAGGCAATGAGCAGTTCTTC. Translated, it gives CASSRDRVGNEQFF.

V gene TRBV11-3 combines with J gene TRBJ2-3; D remains ambiguous. The CDR3 sequence is 14 residues long. The ends were cut back, 5 bases at V and 5 bases at J, with 14 bases in the middle. Germline V CDR1 and CDR2: SGHNT, YENEEA. The chain's CDR3 is CASSPSQGQDTQYF. As DNA, the CDR3 is TGTGCCAGCAGCCCCAGCCAAGGTCAAGATACGCAGTATTTT.

This clone was recorded a few times. The chain couples TRBV7-3 to TRBJ2-1, with a weak D call TRBD2 (6 bases). Germline CDR1 is SGHTA and CDR2 is FQGTGA. The CDR3 length is 15 residues. The V and J ends lost 4 bases and 8 bases respectively, with 18 bases between them. CDR3 residues: CASSSGLGAVDEQFF. The CDR3 DNA reads TGTGCCAGCAGCTCGGGACTCGGGGCTGTCGATGAGCAGTTCTTC.

The chain links TRBV5-4 to TRBJ2-5; tentatively, D is TRBD1 or TRBD2 (5 bases each). V was clipped by 4 bases and J by 5 bases, with 15 bases between them. Germline V CDR1 and CDR2: SGHNT, YYREEE (reference sequence). The CDR3 extends over 14 amino acids. Written as DNA, the CDR3 is TGTGCCAGCAGCACCCGCTGGGGGATGGAGACCCAGTACTTC. Amino acid sequence: CASSTRWGMETQYF.

This clone was counted a few times. The chain has TRBV11-2 and TRBJ1-2; unclear D gene. Germline CDR1 and CDR2: SGHAT and FQNNGV. With 5 bases removed from V and 4 bases from J, the gap between germline ends came to 17 bases. The CDR3 is 15 residues long. The CDR3 DNA is TGTGCCAGCAGCCATTGGGCGCAAAGCGTCTATGGCTACACCTTC. Its translation is CASSHWAQSVYGYTF.

The chain links TRBV5-1 to TRBJ1-2, with D possibly being TRBD1 (6 bases). Trimming removed 4 bases from V and 2 bases from J, with 21 bases in between. There are 17 residues in the CDR3. Germline V gene data show CDR1 as SGHRS and CDR2 as YFSETQ. In DNA, the CDR3 is TGCGCCAGCAGCCCGAGAGGTTGGGACACGAGAAACTATGGCTACACCTTC. It yields the protein CASSPRGWDTRNYGYTF. Looking up the rest from reference TRBV5-1 and TRBJ1-2 gives the full variable domain: KAGVTQTPRYLIKTRGQQVTLSCSPISGHRSVSWYQQTPGQGLQFLFEYFSETQRNKGNFPGRFSGRQFSNSRSEMNVSTLELGDSALYLCASSPRGWDTRNYGYTFGSGTRLTVV.